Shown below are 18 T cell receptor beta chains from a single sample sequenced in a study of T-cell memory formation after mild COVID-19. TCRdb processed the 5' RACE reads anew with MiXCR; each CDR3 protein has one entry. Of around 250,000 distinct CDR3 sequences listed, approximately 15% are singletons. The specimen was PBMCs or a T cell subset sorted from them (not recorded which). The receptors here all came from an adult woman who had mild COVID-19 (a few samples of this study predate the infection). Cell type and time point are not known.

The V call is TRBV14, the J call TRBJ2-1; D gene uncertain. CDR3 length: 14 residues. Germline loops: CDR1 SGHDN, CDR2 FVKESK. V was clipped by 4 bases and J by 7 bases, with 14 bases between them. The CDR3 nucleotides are TGTGCCAGCAGCCCAGAATTCAAGAGTAATGAGCAGTTCTTC. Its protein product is CASSPEFKSNEQFF.

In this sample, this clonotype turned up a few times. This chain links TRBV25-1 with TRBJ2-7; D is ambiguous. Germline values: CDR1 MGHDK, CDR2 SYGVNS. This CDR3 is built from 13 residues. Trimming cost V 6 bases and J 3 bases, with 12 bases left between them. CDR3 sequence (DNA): TGTGCCAGCAGGGACGGACCTAACTACGAGCAGTACTTC. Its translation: CASRDGPNYEQYF.

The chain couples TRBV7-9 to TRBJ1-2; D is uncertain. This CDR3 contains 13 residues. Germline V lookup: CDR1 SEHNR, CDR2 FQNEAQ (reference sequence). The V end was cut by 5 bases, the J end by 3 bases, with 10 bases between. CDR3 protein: CASSVRDYYGYTF. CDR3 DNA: TGTGCCAGCAGCGTTCGGGATTACTATGGCTACACCTTC.

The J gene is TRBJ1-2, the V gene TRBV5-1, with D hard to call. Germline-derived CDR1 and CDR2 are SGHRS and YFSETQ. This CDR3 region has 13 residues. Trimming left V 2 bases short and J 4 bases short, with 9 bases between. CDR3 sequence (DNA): TGCGCCAGCAGCTTTGGGGTTGCCTATGGCTACACCTTC. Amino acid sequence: CASSFGVAYGYTF.

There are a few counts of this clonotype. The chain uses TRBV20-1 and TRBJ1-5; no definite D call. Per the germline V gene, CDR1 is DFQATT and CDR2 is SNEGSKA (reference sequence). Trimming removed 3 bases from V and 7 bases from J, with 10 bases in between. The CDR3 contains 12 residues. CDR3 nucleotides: TGCAGTGCTAGGAGGGATTGGCAGCCCCAGCATTTT. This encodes CSARRDWQPQHF.

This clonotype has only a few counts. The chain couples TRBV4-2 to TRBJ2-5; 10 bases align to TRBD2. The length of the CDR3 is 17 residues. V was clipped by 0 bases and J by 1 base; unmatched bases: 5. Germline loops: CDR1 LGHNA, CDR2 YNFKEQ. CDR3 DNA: TGTGCCAGCAGCCAAGAGGGAACTAGCGGGGTCCAAGAGACCCAGTACTTC. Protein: CASSQEGTSGVQETQYF.

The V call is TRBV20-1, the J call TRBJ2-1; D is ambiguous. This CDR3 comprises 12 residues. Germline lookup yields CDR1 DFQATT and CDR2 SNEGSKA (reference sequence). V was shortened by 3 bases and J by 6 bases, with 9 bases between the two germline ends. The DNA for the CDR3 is TGCAGTGCTAGTAGGCCCGGCAATGAGCAGTTCTTC. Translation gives CSASRPGNEQFF.

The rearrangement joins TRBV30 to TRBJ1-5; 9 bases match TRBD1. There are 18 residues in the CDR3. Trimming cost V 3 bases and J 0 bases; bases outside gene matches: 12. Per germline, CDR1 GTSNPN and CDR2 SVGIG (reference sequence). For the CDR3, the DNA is TGTGCCTGGAGCTGGGCGACAGGGGGGAAATATAGCAATCAGCCCCAGCATTTT. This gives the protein CAWSWATGGKYSNQPQHF.

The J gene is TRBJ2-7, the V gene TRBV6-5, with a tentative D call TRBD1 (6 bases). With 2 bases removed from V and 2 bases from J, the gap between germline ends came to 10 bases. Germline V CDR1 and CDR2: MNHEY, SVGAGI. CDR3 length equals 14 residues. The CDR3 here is CASSYDRYPYEQYF. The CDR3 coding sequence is TGTGCCAGCAGTTACGACAGGTACCCCTACGAGCAGTACTTC.

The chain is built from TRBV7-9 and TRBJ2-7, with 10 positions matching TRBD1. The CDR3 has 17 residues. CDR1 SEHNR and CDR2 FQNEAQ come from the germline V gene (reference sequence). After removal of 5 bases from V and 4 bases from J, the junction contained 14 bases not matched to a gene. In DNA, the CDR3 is TGTGCCAGCAGCACAATCCCTAAGGGACAGGGGATTTACGAGCAGTACTTC. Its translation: CASSTIPKGQGIYEQYF. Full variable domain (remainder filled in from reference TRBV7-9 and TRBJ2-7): DTGVSQNPRHKITKRGQNVTFRCDPISEHNRLYWYRQTLGQGPEFLTYFQNEAQLEKSRLLSDRFSAERPKGSFSTLEIQRTEQGDSAMYLCASSTIPKGQGIYEQYFGPGTRLTVT.

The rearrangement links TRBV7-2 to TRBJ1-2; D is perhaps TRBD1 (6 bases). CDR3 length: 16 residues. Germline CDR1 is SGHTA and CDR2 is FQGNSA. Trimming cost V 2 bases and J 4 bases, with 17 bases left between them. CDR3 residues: CASSLMDTGHGYGYTF. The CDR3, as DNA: TGTGCCAGCAGCTTAATGGATACAGGGCATGGCTATGGCTACACCTTC.

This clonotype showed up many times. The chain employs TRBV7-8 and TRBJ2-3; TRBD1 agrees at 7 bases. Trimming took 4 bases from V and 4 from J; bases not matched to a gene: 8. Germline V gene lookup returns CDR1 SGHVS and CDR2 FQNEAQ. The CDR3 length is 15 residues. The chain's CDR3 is CASSSRDRAADTQYF. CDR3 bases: TGTGCCAGCAGCTCGCGCGACAGGGCTGCAGATACGCAGTATTTT.

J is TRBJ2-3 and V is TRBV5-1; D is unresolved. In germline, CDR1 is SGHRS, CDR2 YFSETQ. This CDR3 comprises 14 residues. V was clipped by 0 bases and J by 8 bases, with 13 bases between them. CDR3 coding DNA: TGCGCCAGCAGCTTGGACGACCCGCGCGCTACGCAGTATTTT. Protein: CASSLDDPRATQYF.

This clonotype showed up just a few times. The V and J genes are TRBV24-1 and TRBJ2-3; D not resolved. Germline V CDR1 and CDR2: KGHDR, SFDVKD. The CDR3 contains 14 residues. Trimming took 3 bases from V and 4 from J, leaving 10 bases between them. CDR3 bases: TGTGCCACCAGTGATCCCCCGAGCGCAGATACGCAGTATTTT. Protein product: CATSDPPSADTQYF.

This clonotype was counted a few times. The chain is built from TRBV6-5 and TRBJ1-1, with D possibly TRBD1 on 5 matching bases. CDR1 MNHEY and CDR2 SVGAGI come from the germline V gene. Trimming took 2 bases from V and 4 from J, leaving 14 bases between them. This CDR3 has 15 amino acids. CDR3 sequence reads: CASSYRTRPPTEAFF. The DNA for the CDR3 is TGTGCCAGCAGTTACAGGACAAGGCCCCCCACTGAAGCTTTCTTT.

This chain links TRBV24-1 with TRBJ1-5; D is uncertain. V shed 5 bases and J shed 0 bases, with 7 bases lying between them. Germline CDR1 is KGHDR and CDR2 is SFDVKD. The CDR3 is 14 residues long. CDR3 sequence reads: CATSVSYSNQPQHF. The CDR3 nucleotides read TGTGCCACCAGTGTCAGCTATAGCAATCAGCCCCAGCATTTT.

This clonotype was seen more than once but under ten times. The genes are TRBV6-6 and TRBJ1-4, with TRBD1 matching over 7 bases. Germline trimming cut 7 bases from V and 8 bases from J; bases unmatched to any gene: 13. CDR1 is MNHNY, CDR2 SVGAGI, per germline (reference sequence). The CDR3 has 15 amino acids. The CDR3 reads CASTPRKGAREKLFF. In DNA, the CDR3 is TGTGCCAGCACCCCCAGGAAGGGGGCAAGGGAAAAACTGTTTTTT.

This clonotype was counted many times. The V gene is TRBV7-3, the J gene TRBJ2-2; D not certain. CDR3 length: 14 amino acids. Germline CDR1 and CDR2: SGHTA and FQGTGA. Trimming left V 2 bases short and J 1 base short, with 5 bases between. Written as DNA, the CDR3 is TGTGCCAGCAGCTTACGAGGGAACACCGGGGAGCTGTTTTTT. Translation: CASSLRGNTGELFF.